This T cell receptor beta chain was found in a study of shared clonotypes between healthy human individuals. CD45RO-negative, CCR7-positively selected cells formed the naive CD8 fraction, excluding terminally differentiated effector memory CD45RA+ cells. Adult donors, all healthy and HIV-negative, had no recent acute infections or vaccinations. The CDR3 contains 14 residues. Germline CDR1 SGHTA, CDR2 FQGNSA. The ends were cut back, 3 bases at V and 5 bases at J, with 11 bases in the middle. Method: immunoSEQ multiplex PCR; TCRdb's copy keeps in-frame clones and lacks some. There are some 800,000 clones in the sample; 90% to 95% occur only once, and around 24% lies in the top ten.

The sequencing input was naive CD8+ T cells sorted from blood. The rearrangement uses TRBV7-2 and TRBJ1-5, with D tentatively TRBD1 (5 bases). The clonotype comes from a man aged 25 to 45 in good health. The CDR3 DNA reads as TGTGCCAGCAGCTTCGACAGCGTTCATCAGCCCCAGCATTTT. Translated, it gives CASSFDSVHQPQHF.